This TCR beta chain came from a study of blood T cell repertoires in COVID-19. Study overall: Researchers got acute and convalescent COVID-19 samples from the United States, Italy and Spain. Sample material is recorded as cDNA or gDNA derived from T cells, B-cell-depleted T cells, or PBMCs.

Per the original data handling: Researchers report that nucleated cell counts were estimated from reference gene primer amplification. Using immunoSEQ multiplex PCR, the repertoire was profiled, and TCRdb retains in-frame clones only, with some absent. D and trimming were read from the DNA, whereas the V and J calls and clone size are those reported in that table. The table shows some 45,000 clones, with roughly 90% occurring only once. Trimming shortened V by 0 bases and J by 5 bases, and 11 bases separated the two germline ends. The CDR3 extends over 15 amino acids. Germline assignment: CDR1 SGHAT and CDR2 FQNNGV. This clone showed up just a few times.

Sequences were obtained from peripheral blood. The chain joins TRBV11-2 to TRBJ1-5, with a tentative D call TRBD1 (5 bases). The TCR originated in a human donor in a cohort sampled during active COVID-19. CDR3 region: CASSLEAGRHQPQHF. In DNA form, the CDR3 reads TGTGCCAGCAGCTTAGAGGCAGGGCGTCATCAGCCCCAGCATTTT.